These 8 T cell receptor beta chains were all obtained from the same sample, sequenced in a study of blood T cell repertoires in COVID-19. Data came from immunoSEQ multiplex PCR; TCRdb stores just in-frame clones and leaves some out. Counted here are approximately 300,000 clones, approximately 90% occurring once; the ten biggest clones make up approximately 7.5%. Input material: peripheral blood. Source of these receptors: a woman under 40 with COVID-19, enrolled during active disease.

This clone was recorded only once. The rearrangement links TRBV15 to TRBJ2-1; TRBD2 agrees at 8 bases. CDR3 length equals 13 residues. The V segment lost 5 bases and the J segment 10 bases; nucleotides outside the gene matches: 7. Germline CDR1 is LNHNV and CDR2 is YYDKDF (reference sequence). The DNA for the CDR3 is TGTGCCACCAGCTTGCAAGCGGGAGACGAGCAGTTCTTC. Protein sequence: CATSLQAGDEQFF.

The genes are TRBV30 and TRBJ1-1; the D is unclear. V lost 5 bases and J 7 bases, leaving 14 bases between the germline ends. Germline CDR1 reads GTSNPN; CDR2 reads SVGIG (reference sequence). CDR3 length: 12 residues. The CDR3 bases are TGTGCCTGGGGGGTACGGGGTGGTGAAGCTTTCTTT. Translating it yields CAWGVRGGEAFF.

The rearrangement uses TRBV9 and TRBJ1-4, with D maybe TRBD1 (5 bases). V dropped 4 bases and J dropped 4 bases, with 11 bases sitting between them. Per germline, CDR1 SGDLS and CDR2 YYNGEE. This CDR3 has 14 amino acids. CDR3 coding DNA: TGTGCCAGCAGCCCGGGGGGGTTTAATGAAAAACTGTTTTTT. This codes for CASSPGGFNEKLFF.

The chain employs TRBV28 and TRBJ2-3; D might be TRBD2 (6 bases). The germline V gene has CDR1 MDHEN and CDR2 SYDVKM. The V end lost 5 bases, the J end lost 0 bases, and 15 bases lay between the germline ends. The CDR3 has 16 residues. CDR3 nucleotide sequence: TGTGCCAGCAGTCCCCAAGGAGGGATTAGCACAGATACGCAGTATTTT. Translation: CASSPQGGISTDTQYF.

This chain uses TRBV9 with TRBJ2-2, with TRBD2 matching over 9 bases. In germline, CDR1 is SGDLS, CDR2 YYNGEE. The CDR3 length is 16 residues. Trimming took 0 bases from V and 3 from J; bases not matched to a gene: 3. In DNA, the CDR3 is TGTGCCAGCAGCGTAGGGTCTAGCGGGGACACCGGGGAGCTGTTTTTT. It specifies CASSVGSSGDTGELFF.

The gene calls are TRBV28 and TRBJ1-4, with TRBD1 as a possible D gene (5 bases). The CDR3 extends over 14 amino acids. V shed 2 bases and J shed 8 bases, with 12 bases lying between them. Germline values: CDR1 MDHEN, CDR2 SYDVKM. The DNA of the CDR3 is TGTGCCAGCAGTTTACAGGGATTATTGGAAAAACTGTTTTTT. Translating it yields CASSLQGLLEKLFF.

The chain has TRBV9 and TRBJ2-3, with 9 bases matching TRBD1. V lost 3 bases to trimming and J lost 6 bases; unmatched junction nucleotides: 8. The germline V gene encodes CDR1 SGDLS and CDR2 YYNGEE. The length of the CDR3 is 15 residues. The CDR3 here is CASSATGGSADTQYF. DNA of the CDR3: TGTGCCAGCAGCGCGACAGGGGGTTCCGCCGATACGCAGTATTTT.

The chain uses TRBV5-1 and TRBJ2-5; unclear D gene. This CDR3 is built from 13 residues. The germline gives CDR1 SGHRS, CDR2 YFSETQ. V was clipped by 1 base and J by 1 base, with 5 bases between them. The CDR3 DNA reads TGCGCCAGCAGCTTGATCCTCCAAGAGACCCAGTACTTC. Translation gives CASSLILQETQYF.